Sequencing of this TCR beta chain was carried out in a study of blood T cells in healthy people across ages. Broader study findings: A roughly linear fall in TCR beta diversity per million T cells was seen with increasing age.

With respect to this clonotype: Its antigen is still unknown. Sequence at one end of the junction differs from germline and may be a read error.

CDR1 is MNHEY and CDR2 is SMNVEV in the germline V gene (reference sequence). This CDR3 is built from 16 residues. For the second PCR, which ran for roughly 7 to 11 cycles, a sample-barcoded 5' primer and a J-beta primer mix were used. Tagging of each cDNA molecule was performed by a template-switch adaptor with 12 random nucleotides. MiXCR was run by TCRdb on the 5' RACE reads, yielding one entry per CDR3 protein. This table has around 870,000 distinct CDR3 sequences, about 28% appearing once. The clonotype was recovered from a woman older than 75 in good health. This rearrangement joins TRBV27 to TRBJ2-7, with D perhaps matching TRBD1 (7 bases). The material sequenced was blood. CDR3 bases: TGTACCAGCAGTTTGGGGCCGGCAGGGGGGAACTACAAGCAGTACTTC. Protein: CTSSLGPAGGNYKQYF.